This TCR beta chain was sequenced during a study of post-analysis software for immune sequencing data. Prepared libraries of TCR beta cDNA carried unique molecular identifiers. TCRdb reanalysed the PCR reads using MiXCR and keeps one entry per CDR3 protein. Of hundreds of thousands of distinct CDR3 sequences listed, approximately 30% were seen once; the top ten hold around 0.55%. The sample consisted of blood. This receptor was taken from a girl aged 10 to 17 with multiple sclerosis.

CDR3 nucleotides: TGTGCCAGCAGCAGGAAGGGACAGATAAGCATTCAGTACTTC. This translates into CASSRKGQISIQYF. V usage is TRBV21-1 and J usage is TRBJ2-4; TRBD1, as called in the table, went unchecked against the DNA. TRBV21-1 is a pseudogene segment. The CDR3 contains 14 residues.